Following are 19 T cell receptor beta chains from one sample sequenced in a study of CD8+CD57+ T cells in acquired aplastic anemia. Profiling that covered TCR beta VDJ and CDR3 relied on genomic DNA as its template. One entry per CDR3 protein, called by TCRdb with MiXCR from the reads. The profile covers about 190,000 distinct CDR3 sequences, with around half appearing a single time and 16% taken by the ten largest. Sequencing was carried out using sorted CD4+, CD8+, or CD8+CD57+ T cells (not recorded which) from PBMCs. These receptors all come from a human donor in good health, serving as a control.

The chain couples TRBV19 to TRBJ1-2; D may be TRBD1 (5 bases). V dropped 7 bases and J dropped 7 bases, with 25 bases sitting between them. Germline V CDR1 and CDR2: LNHDA, SQIVND (reference sequence). The CDR3 has 16 residues. The CDR3 coding sequence is TGTGCCAGTAAGATTGGGCAGGTAGGGGCTGGGTCTGGCTACACCTTC. As protein: CASKIGQVGAGSGYTF.

This clonotype was recorded once. The J gene is TRBJ2-7, the V gene TRBV2; TRBD1 might be the D (5 bases). Germline V lookup: CDR1 SNHLY, CDR2 FYNNEI. The CDR3 has 14 amino acids. V lost 7 bases and J 3 bases, leaving 16 bases between the germline ends. CDR3 DNA: TGTGCCAGCAAGCGCGAAGCAGGGTTCTACGAGCAGTACTTC. It is translated as CASKREAGFYEQYF.

The chain recombines TRBV7-9 with TRBJ1-5, with 7 positions matching TRBD1. The V gene's germline CDR1 is SEHNR and CDR2 FQNEAQ (reference sequence). V gave up 7 bases and J gave up 4 bases; unmatched junction bases: 7. This CDR3 spans 14 amino acids. CDR3 nucleotides: TGTGCCAGCACCTCGGGACAGCCAAATCAGCCCCAGCATTTT. Protein sequence: CASTSGQPNQPQHF.

Details on this clonotype: The DNA is left out, because the CDR3 cannot be placed on it with certainty; the CDR3 is given as TCRdb lists it. CDR3 in amino acids: CASSEAGRGKGYTFGSGTIQYF. This rearrangement joins TRBV2 to TRBJ2-4; the D call in the table, TRBD2, was not verified against the DNA. Both ends counted, the CDR3 spans 22 residues. Germline assignment: CDR1 SNHLY and CDR2 FYNNEI.

This clonotype was detected only once. Possible read error: a much larger clone is one base away. The V gene is TRBV28, the J gene TRBJ2-7; D not certain. The CDR3 has 10 amino acids. Germline lookup yields CDR1 MDHEN and CDR2 SYDVKM. CDR3 bases: TGTGCCACCAGTTTGCCCGAGCAGTACTTC. Protein product: CATSLPEQYF. Full variable domain (missing parts from reference TRBV28 and TRBJ2-7): DVKVTQSSRYLVKRTGEKVFLECVQDMDHENMFWYRQDPGLGLRLIYFSYDVKMKEKGDIPEGYSVSREKKERFSLILESASTNQTSMYLCATSLPEQYFGPGTRLTVT.

The genes are TRBV29-1 and TRBJ1-1; D may be TRBD1 (6 bases). Germline V gene lookup returns CDR1 SQVTM and CDR2 ANQGSEA. V was cut by 6 bases and J by 1 base, with 15 bases left in between. The CDR3 has 14 residues. For the CDR3, the DNA is TGCAGCGTGGACGGGGGGGGCTGGAACACTGAAGCTTTCTTT. Protein product: CSVDGGGWNTEAFF.

The V gene is TRBV7-8, the J gene TRBJ2-1; D is perhaps TRBD1 (6 bases). The CDR3 runs 16 residues. V was cut by 6 bases and J by 5 bases, with 20 bases left in between. Per germline, CDR1 SGHVS and CDR2 FQNEAQ. The CDR3 nucleotides are TGTGCCAGCAGGCGTCGACAGGCGCTTCTGGACAATGAGCAGTTCTTC. Protein: CASRRRQALLDNEQFF.

The chain employs TRBV29-1 and TRBJ2-4; D is uncertain. The germline V and J ends were trimmed by 3 bases and 2 bases, with 17 bases remaining between them. Germline assignment: CDR1 SQVTM and CDR2 ANQGSEA. The length of the CDR3 is 16 residues. CDR3: CSVEVRTRGTKNIQYF. DNA for the CDR3: TGCAGCGTTGAGGTACGTACGAGAGGAACCAAAAACATTCAGTACTTC.

This clonotype was detected only once. The CDR3 loop is CASSYGLSYEQYV. DNA of the CDR3: TGTGCCAGCAGCTACGGACTCAGCTACGAGCAGTACGTT. The V call is TRBV2, the J call TRBJ2-7; weak D call: TRBD2 (5 bases). CDR3 length: 13 amino acids. From germline, CDR1 is SNHLY and CDR2 FYNNEI.

The genes are TRBV12-3 or TRBV12-4 and TRBJ1-2; D is unresolved. V was pared by 2 bases and J by 8 bases, with 12 bases between. The CDR3 consists of 13 residues. The CDR3 DNA is TGTGCCAGCAGTTTACGGGCCATGGAAGGCTACACCTTC. This sequence encodes CASSLRAMEGYTF.

This clonotype appeared many times. The chain recombines TRBV27 with TRBJ2-7, with 9 bases aligning to TRBD1. The V gene's germline CDR1 is MNHEY and CDR2 SMNVEV (reference sequence). After removal of 0 bases from V and 0 bases from J, the junction contained 3 bases not matched to a gene. This CDR3 is 16 amino acids long. For the CDR3, the DNA is TGTGCCAGCAGTTTATCGAGGGGACAGGGCTCCTACGAGCAGTACTTC. Amino acids: CASSLSRGQGSYEQYF.

This clonotype was seen a handful of times. This chain uses TRBV2 with TRBJ2-5, with 8 bases identical to TRBD1. The V gene's germline CDR1 is SNHLY and CDR2 FYNNEI. The J segment lost 4 bases and the V segment lost 8 bases, leaving 3 bases of the junction unmatched. The CDR3 has 12 amino acids. Here the CDR3 reads CASRDRGETQYF. In nucleotides, the CDR3 is TGTGCCAGCCGCGACAGGGGAGAGACCCAGTACTTC.

This chain joins TRBV12-3 or TRBV12-4 and TRBJ1-6; 9 bases are shared with TRBD1. The CDR3 totals 16 residues. V was pared by 0 bases and J by 6 bases, with 3 bases of the junction left unmatched. The DNA of the CDR3 is TGTGCCAGCAGTTTAGCGCAGGACAGGGGTAATTCACCCCTCCACTTT. This encodes CASSLAQDRGNSPLHF.

This clonotype has only a few counts. The chain combines TRBV10-2 with TRBJ1-6, with 8 nucleotides matching TRBD1. Trimming removed 2 bases from V and 10 bases from J; junction bases left unmatched: 10. CDR1 WSHSY and CDR2 SAAADI come from the germline V gene. The CDR3 length is 16 residues. The CDR3 protein is CASSEPGQVGDSPLHF. CDR3 nucleotide sequence: TGCGCCAGCAGTGAGCCGGGACAGGTTGGGGACTCACCCCTCCACTTT.

This clonotype was counted ten times or more. This rearrangement joins TRBV2 to TRBJ1-1; TRBD1 aligns across 8 bases. Germline V gene data show CDR1 as SNHLY and CDR2 as FYNNEI. The CDR3 spans 15 residues. V dropped 8 bases and J dropped 1; count of bases not matched to a gene: 9. CDR3 protein: CASLWQTGANTEAFF. In DNA form, the CDR3 reads TGTGCCAGCCTATGGCAGACAGGGGCGAACACTGAAGCTTTCTTT.

This clonotype was recorded at least ten times. The genes are TRBV5-1 and TRBJ1-1, with 12 positions matching TRBD1. The CDR3 is 18 amino acids. Germline V lookup: CDR1 SGHRS, CDR2 YFSETQ. V shed 6 bases and J 0 bases; nucleotides not matched to a gene: 12. CDR3 nucleotide sequence: TGCGCCAGCAAGGGGACAGGGGGCCATGTCGCCATGAACACTGAAGCTTTCTTT. It yields the protein CASKGTGGHVAMNTEAFF.

This chain uses TRBV19 with TRBJ2-1, with D possibly matching TRBD1 (6 bases). This CDR3 spans 10 amino acids. Germline V CDR1 and CDR2: LNHDA, SQIVND (reference sequence). Trimming took off 5 bases at V and 15 bases at J, with 11 bases between the two ends. The CDR3 loop is CASSDRTPFF. The CDR3 nucleotides are TGTGCCAGTAGTGACAGGACACCGTTCTTC.

This rearrangement joins TRBV19 to TRBJ1-2; possibly TRBD1 for D (5 bases). The germline V gene encodes CDR1 LNHDA and CDR2 SQIVND (reference sequence). The V gene lost 6 bases and the J gene lost 12 bases, with 20 bases spanning the gap. This CDR3 is 13 amino acids long. The CDR3 coding sequence is TGTGCCAGTAGACGAGCCTCCGGGACGGGAAACACCTTC. Its translation: CASRRASGTGNTF.

V gene TRBV29-1 combines with J gene TRBJ1-3; the D is unclear. Trimming pared 4 bases from V and 0 bases from J, leaving 16 bases between. This CDR3 is built from 16 residues. Germline V gene data show CDR1 as SQVTM and CDR2 as ANQGSEA. CDR3 DNA: TGCAGCGTTGTTCTCATGGACTACCGCTCTGGAAACACCATATATTTT. Translation gives CSVVLMDYRSGNTIYF.